The 21 T cell receptor beta chains presented below share a single source sample, sequenced in a study of control samples from healthy donors and cancer patients. Assay used: immunoSEQ multiplex PCR; TCRdb lists only in-frame clones, some missing. The sample shows 90,000 or so clones, roughly 83% of them seen only once. The specimen sequenced was PBMCs. These receptors all come from a man aged 65-85 years with lung cancer.

The DNA for the CDR3 is TGTGCCAGCAGTCTTATAGGACTAAACCAAGAGACCCAGTACTTC. Its protein product is CASSLIGLNQETQYF. The genes are TRBV6-5 and TRBJ2-5; the D gene is possibly TRBD2 (6 bases). This CDR3 is 15 amino acids long. In germline, CDR1 is MNHEY, CDR2 SVGAGI. The V end was cut by 5 bases, the J end by 0 bases, with 13 bases between.

This clone was counted only a few times. The V and J genes are TRBV5-1 and TRBJ2-7, with 7 bases that match TRBD1. This CDR3 has 14 amino acids. Germline CDR1 is SGHRS and CDR2 is YFSETQ. V gave up 0 bases and J gave up 4 bases; unmatched junction bases: 4. CDR3 sequence (DNA): TGCGCCAGCAGCTTGGGACAGGGAAGTTACGAGCAGTACTTC. Translation gives CASSLGQGSYEQYF.

The gene calls are TRBV7-2 and TRBJ2-3; D is uncertain. Germline lookup yields CDR1 SGHTA and CDR2 FQGNSA. V was trimmed by 2 bases and J by 6 bases, leaving 15 bases between them. CDR3 length equals 15 residues. Written as DNA, the CDR3 is TGTGCCAGCAGCTTATCATCGGCCAGGTCGGATACGCAGTATTTT. Its translation is CASSLSSARSDTQYF.

The rearrangement joins TRBV27 to TRBJ1-5, with 7 bases aligning to TRBD1. The CDR3 runs 15 residues. From germline, CDR1 is MNHEY and CDR2 SMNVEV (reference sequence). J was trimmed by 8 bases and V by 6 bases; bases with no gene match: 13. CDR3 bases: TGTGCCAGCAGCCACAGACAGGGTCATGGGGAGCCCCAGCATTTT. It is translated as CASSHRQGHGEPQHF.

The genes are TRBV18 and TRBJ1-1; the D gene is possibly TRBD1 (6 bases). Germline V gene data show CDR1 as KGHSH and CDR2 as LQKENI. V was pared by 6 bases and J by 7 bases, with 15 bases between. There are 13 residues in the CDR3. CDR3 residues: CASSPRGGGEAFF. CDR3 in DNA: TGTGCCAGCTCCCCCCGAGGAGGGGGTGAAGCTTTCTTT.

The chain links TRBV28 to TRBJ2-7; the D is unclear. The CDR3 is 13 residues long. Trimming removed 4 bases from V and 2 bases from J, with 9 bases in between. CDR1 is MDHEN and CDR2 is SYDVKM in the germline V gene. As DNA, the CDR3 is TGTGCCAGCAGTTCACTGGCAGCCTACGAGCAGTACTTC. As protein: CASSSLAAYEQYF.

The V and J genes are TRBV20-1 and TRBJ2-7; no clear D gene. Germline-derived CDR1 and CDR2 are DFQATT and SNEGSKA (reference sequence). This CDR3 is built from 11 residues. The V end lost 2 bases, the J end lost 5 bases, and 7 bases lay between the germline ends. DNA for the CDR3: TGCAGTGCTAGAACGGTAAACGAGCAGTACTTC. Translation: CSARTVNEQYF.

The rearrangement links TRBV30 to TRBJ2-7, with a weak D call TRBD1 (5 bases). V was pared by 4 bases and J by 3 bases, with 13 bases between. The germline gives CDR1 GTSNPN, CDR2 SVGIG (reference sequence). This CDR3 contains 13 residues. The CDR3 region is CAWNHRPGYEQYF. CDR3 bases: TGTGCCTGGAATCACAGGCCGGGCTACGAGCAGTACTTC.

V and J are TRBV29-1 and TRBJ2-5, with 11 bases identical to TRBD2. The CDR3 runs 16 residues. V was pared by 7 bases and J by 6 bases, with 16 bases of the junction left unmatched. Germline V gene data show CDR1 as SQVTM and CDR2 as ANQGSEA. CDR3 region: CSAAPNSGGAGKTQYF. The CDR3 bases are TGCAGCGCTGCCCCCAATAGCGGGGGGGCCGGCAAGACCCAGTACTTC.

This clone was picked up one time. The chain recombines TRBV24-1 with TRBJ2-2; D remains unclear. CDR3 length: 14 residues. Germline CDR1 reads KGHDR; CDR2 reads SFDVKD. V shed 1 base and J shed 3 bases, with 5 bases lying between them. The CDR3: CATSDLKYTGELFF. In nucleotides, the CDR3 is TGTGCCACCAGTGATTTAAAATACACCGGGGAGCTGTTTTTT.

Remarks on this clone: One end of the junction does not line up with germline, which may come from a read error. DNA for the CDR3: TGCGCCAGCAGCCGTAGTTTGGGGACAGGGTACACCGGGGAGCCGTTTTTT. It translates to CASSRSLGTGYTGEPFF. V and J are TRBV4-3 and TRBJ2-2; 9 bases align to TRBD1. The CDR3 consists of 17 residues. Germline V CDR1 and CDR2: LGHNA, YSLEER.

This clone has just a few counts. The genes are TRBV7-9 and TRBJ1-1; no definite D call. Trimming cost V 5 bases and J 0 bases, with 13 bases left between them. The CDR3 has 15 amino acids. CDR1 is SEHNR and CDR2 is FQNEAQ in the germline V gene (reference sequence). The CDR3 spells CASSPTVRVNTEAFF. The CDR3, as DNA: TGTGCCAGCAGCCCCACGGTAAGAGTGAACACTGAAGCTTTCTTT.

This chain connects TRBV7-2 to TRBJ2-7; D is uncertain. The CDR3 is 13 amino acids. Germline CDR1 SGHTA, CDR2 FQGNSA. V lost 4 bases, J lost 2 bases, and 9 bases lay in between. CDR3 DNA sequence: TGTGCCAGCAGCTCCCCGGGCCCCTACGAGCAGTACTTC. Translation gives CASSSPGPYEQYF.

This chain joins TRBV14 and TRBJ2-2, with 11 nucleotides matching TRBD2. With 1 base clipped from V and 1 base from J, the junction kept 5 bases outside the gene matches. CDR1 and CDR2 (germline): SGHDN, FVKESK. This CDR3 region has 18 residues. The CDR3 protein is CASSQVWGTSGNTGELFF. The CDR3 DNA reads as TGTGCCAGCAGCCAAGTTTGGGGGACTAGCGGGAACACCGGGGAGCTGTTTTTT.

V gene TRBV11-2 combines with J gene TRBJ1-3; D remains unclear. CDR1 and CDR2 from the germline V gene are SGHAT and FQNNGV. The V and J ends lost 5 bases and 5 bases respectively, with 7 bases between them. The CDR3 has 12 amino acids. The CDR3 coding sequence is TGTGCCAGCAGCGGGAACCGAAACACCATATATTTT. Protein: CASSGNRNTIYF.

The CDR3 DNA follows: TGTGCCAGCAGGCTCCTTTTGACAGGGGAAGCTTTCTTT. Protein: CASRLLLTGEAFF. This chain uses TRBV28 with TRBJ1-1, with 7 bases fitting TRBD1. The CDR3 spans 13 residues. V dropped 6 bases and J dropped 8; count of bases not matched to a gene: 9. The germline V gene encodes CDR1 MDHEN and CDR2 SYDVKM.

The rearrangement uses TRBV5-3 and TRBJ2-1; 9 nucleotides match TRBD2. TRBV5-3 is an open reading frame whose function is uncertain. V lost 1 base, J lost 4 bases, and 6 bases stayed unmatched. The CDR3 covers 16 residues. The CDR3 DNA reads TGTGCCAGAAGCTTGCGGCTAGCGGGATCTTACAATGAGCAGTTCTTC. Encoded protein: CARSLRLAGSYNEQFF.

About this clone: Its ends do not fully match the called genes, so a read error is possible. This chain connects TRBV3-1 (or the pseudogene TRBV3-2) to TRBJ2-7; the match to TRBD1 covers 12 bases. This CDR3 has 15 residues. CDR1 is LGHDT and CDR2 is YNNKEL in the germline V gene (reference sequence). This CDR3 is CACSRGTGGLGEQYF. In nucleotides, the CDR3 is TGTGCCTGCAGCCGAGGGACAGGGGGCTTAGGCGAGCAGTACTTC.

V usage is TRBV18 and J usage is TRBJ2-7; D remains unclear. The CDR3 loop spans 15 amino acids. Germline CDR1 KGHSH, CDR2 LQKENI. V was cut by 3 bases and J by 1 base, with 13 bases left in between. DNA for the CDR3: TGTGCCAGCTCACCTGTGGCAGGCCGTTCCTACGAGCAGTACTTC. Protein: CASSPVAGRSYEQYF.

The rearrangement uses TRBV19 and TRBJ2-7; 8 bases align to TRBD2. CDR1 LNHDA and CDR2 SQIVND come from the germline V gene (reference sequence). The length of the CDR3 is 15 residues. J was trimmed by 7 bases and V by 4 bases; bases with no gene match: 12. The CDR3 protein is CASSTVSGGREEQYF. CDR3 in DNA: TGTGCCAGTAGTACCGTCAGCGGGGGCCGGGAGGAGCAGTACTTC.

The V gene is TRBV6-5, the J gene TRBJ2-7, with 9 bases matching TRBD1. The CDR3 is made up of 14 amino acids. The V gene's germline CDR1 is MNHEY and CDR2 SVGAGI. With 6 bases clipped from V and 7 bases from J, the junction kept 10 bases outside the gene matches. CDR3 region: CASRTGTGYEEQYF. The CDR3 nucleotides are TGTGCCAGCAGGACCGGGACAGGGTACGAGGAGCAGTACTTC.